A single T cell receptor (beta chain) is shown here with its context. This sample is part of a study of blood T cell repertoires in COVID-19. The CDR3 sequence is 13 residues long. CDR1 is KGHDR, CDR2 SFDVKD, per germline. Trimming left V 9 bases short and J 8 bases short, with 16 bases between. Profiling relied on immunoSEQ multiplex PCR, and the TCRdb table lists in-frame clones only, not all of them. The repertoire holds about 68,000 clones, with about 92% as singletons. This TCR was recovered from a man in his fifties with COVID-19, enrolled during active disease. The material sequenced was peripheral blood. The rearrangement links TRBV24-1 to TRBJ1-5, with unresolved D. The CDR3 DNA is TGTGCCACCCCCCGTCAGGTCGGCAAGCCCCAGCATTTT. Amino acids: CATPRQVGKPQHF.